Reported below is one T cell receptor beta chain. This entry is derived from a study of regulatory T cells in long-lasting Graves disease. Researchers made TCR beta libraries by using iRepertoire HTBI primers and running Arm-PCR on CDR3 regions. Each CDR3 protein is one row after TCRdb ran MiXCR on the multiplex PCR reads. Of fewer than 650,000 distinct CDR3 sequences in the sample, 15% to 20% are singletons; the top ten hold more than 10%. As for time point: newly diagnosed GD, antithyroid drugs for less than 3 months. PBMCs were the source of the RNA used for TCR sequencing. The V gene's germline CDR1 is MNHEY and CDR2 SVGEGT. The V gene end was trimmed by 2 bases and the J gene end by 2 bases; junction bases not matched to a gene: 12. CDR3 length equals 18 residues. Another study also made use of these data, one on T cells in Graves' hyperthyroidism and ophthalmopathy. That work adds: Each patient was aged 18 to 65 and had newly diagnosed hyperthyroidism of under 2 months' duration. In the first-round RT-PCR of the TCR CDR3, the HTBI primer set was used.

This receptor was identified in a man between 18 and 35 years old with Graves disease. This rearrangement joins TRBV6-2 or TRBV6-3 to TRBJ2-3; 8 nucleotides agree with TRBD2. The sample in question was peripheral blood mononuclear cells (PBMCs), obtained at new diagnosis, from a patient treated with antithyroid drugs. The CDR3 DNA sequence: TGTGCCAGCAGTTACCCAACGGGAGGGGATTATGACACAGATACGCAGTATTTT. Amino acids: CASSYPTGGDYDTDTQYF.